This T cell receptor (beta chain) was found in a study of T cell changes during pregnancy in multiple sclerosis. Assay used: immunoSEQ multiplex PCR; TCRdb lists only in-frame clones, some missing. The sample holds tens of thousands of clones, over 80% seen once. Germline V CDR1 and CDR2: LNHDA, SQIVND (reference sequence). CDR3 length equals 15 residues. Trimming left V 7 bases short and J 0 bases short, with 15 bases between. This specimen was peripheral blood, taken in the third trimester of pregnancy. The sequence derives from a female donor in good health, enrolled as a control in a pregnancy study. The chain uses TRBV19 and TRBJ1-1; D call uncertain. The DNA of the CDR3 is TGTGCCAGTAACGGGAGACAAGCTATGAACACTGAAGCTTTCTTT. It codes for CASNGRQAMNTEAFF.